The T cell receptor beta chain described here comes from a study of cytomegalovirus exposure and HLA in healthy donors. Study outcomes and limitations: Later analysis suggested links between common viral pathogens and several top significant clusters.

As to this clone: Its cognate antigen is unknown.

A multiplex PCR was run with 60 Vbeta primers and 13 Jbeta primers. Profiled with immunoSEQ multiplex PCR; TCRdb holds only in-frame clones, not every one. The table lists some 180,000 clones, roughly 80% of them singletons. Sequenced input: PBMCs. This clonotype originated in a female donor in good health and CMV-seronegative.

The CDR3 DNA sequence: TGCGCCAGCAGCTTGCGGGTCGGCGGATACAATGAGCAGTTCTTC. Protein: CASSLRVGGYNEQFF. V is TRBV5-1 and J is TRBJ2-1; D call uncertain. The germline V gene encodes CDR1 SGHRS and CDR2 YFSETQ. With 1 base removed from V and 4 bases from J, the gap between germline ends came to 12 bases. The CDR3 runs 15 residues.